The present T cell receptor (beta chain) was sequenced within a study of regulatory and conventional T cells in RAG deficiency (dated by TCRdb to 2017 to 2019). With respect to the entire study: To compare the diversity and composition of the repertoires of Treg, conventional CD4+ and CD8+ T cells between RAG-deficient patients and healthy controls, the study applied high-throughput TCR beta sequencing.

Concerning this clone itself: Its target antigen remains unknown. The sample holds no much larger clone one base away, and base qualities are not on file.

The method behind the library was the immunoSEQ multiplex PCR assay. Rearranged TCR beta chain products were amplified from genomic DNA of sorted T-cell subsets and sequenced. In the authors' own workflow: Shannon entropy and Simpson indices were used to measure the diversity of productive TCR beta rearrangements in each repertoire. Clonal expansion was assessed by the summed frequency of the 100 most abundant productive TCR beta clonotypes among total reads. A self-reactivity index based on amino acid usage at CDR3beta positions 6 and 7 was applied to the TRB repertoires. Two-way ANOVA was used for repertoire analyses, and Student t or Mann-Whitney tests were used for flow cytometric analyses. TCRdb took this table from immuneACCESS and kept in-frame rearrangements with V and J called. Such tables lack part of the clones; where checked against another copy, unresolved V genes explain under half of the gap, and the rest is unexplained. The V and J calls and clone size were taken over from that table, and D and trimming were inferred from the DNA. The sample table lists about 50,000 clones, around 89% of them with a count of one. Of the sample, 0.51% is held by the ten largest clones.

Overall results and qualifications from the work: Markedly lower Shannon entropy and higher Simpson indices were observed in RAG-deficient patients than in control T-cell subpopulations. In Omenn syndrome patients, sorted CD25-high CD127-low cells may represent peripherally activated cells rather than bona fide Treg cells. Shorter CDR3 lengths were found in all patient T-cell subsets, and >75% Treg-Tconv repertoire overlap at nucleotide and amino acid level was observed in Omenn syndrome patients. Some T-cell subset analyses were not done for some subjects. Compared with controls, Omenn syndrome and CID/AS patients had about 91-fold fewer unique TCR beta sequences in Treg cells, whereas the reduction in the other subsets was 7.5 to 10-fold.

Before genomic DNA was extracted, conventional CD4+ T cells were isolated from blood as CD25-low CD127-high cells. Roughly eight healthy control donors were used as the comparison group for repertoire analyses. The CDR3 numbers 14 residues from cysteine through phenylalanine. The read is trimmed to its CDR3 DNA, 42 bases read in frame from base 1. Relative to germline, V is 5 bases shorter and J is 4 bases shorter, with 12 bases between their ends. The CDR1 and CDR2 encoded by the germline V gene (reference sequence) are LNHDA and SQIVND. The same specimen was also included in a second study, on regulatory T cells. As the second publication notes: The multiplex PCR used 52 forward TRBV primers and 13 reverse TRBJ primers, with assay-based and computational corrections for amplification bias. In patients, repertoires had restricted unique TRB V-J pairs and skewed V and J gene usage, with regulatory T cells showing the most marked changes. T-cell receptor beta repertoires of sorted regulatory, conventional CD4+ and CD8+ T cells were compared between CD3G-deficient patients and healthy controls. Ficoll density separation was used to isolate peripheral blood mononuclear cells. Within the immunoSEQ assay, multiplex PCR amplified rearranged TRB loci from genomic DNA. An Illumina HiSeq platform was used to sequence the TRB amplicons. Raw sequences were error-filtered and aligned to reference gene sequences by custom algorithms and were subsequently analyzed with the immunoSEQ online tools. Productive and nonproductive TRB rearrangement frequencies were evaluated among both unique and total sequences. Prism software was used to run t tests, Mann-Whitney tests or two-way ANOVA for comparisons between groups.

The origin of this receptor is a human donor in good health. The sequenced material came from CD4+ effector T cells sorted from blood. The rearrangement joined TRBV19 to TRBJ2-1; possibly the D gene is TRBD2, per 6 matching bases. The CDR3 reads as follows: CASSGAGKYNEQFF. At the DNA level, the sequence is TGTGCCAGTAGTGGGGCGGGGAAGTACAATGAGCAGTTCTTC. The reference TRBV19 and TRBJ2-1 proteins fill in what lies around the CDR3, so the full variable domain reads DGGITQSPKYLFRKEGQNVTLSCEQNLNHDAMYWYRQDPGQGLRLIYYSQIVNDFQKGDIAEGYSVSREKKESFPLTVTSAQKNPTAFYLCASSGAGKYNEQFFGPGTRLTVL.